The 11 T cell receptor beta chains below were found in one sample sequenced in a study of technical replicates of blood from several donors. Repertoires were generated with immunoSEQ multiplex PCR, while TCRdb's copy carries only in-frame clones and drops some. This table has about 73,000 clones, 93% appearing once. Material for sequencing was T cells isolated from PBMCs. These receptors came from a human donor in good health.

In nucleotides, the CDR3 is TGTGCCAGCAGCTTGGACAGACAGGGCCCCTTGAACACTGAAGCTTTCTTT. The encoded protein is CASSLDRQGPLNTEAFF. This chain uses TRBV7-9 with TRBJ1-1; TRBD1 matches at 7 bases. Germline values: CDR1 SEHNR, CDR2 FQNEAQ (reference sequence). Trimming cost V 3 bases and J 0 bases; bases outside gene matches: 10. The CDR3 is made up of 17 amino acids.

The rearrangement links TRBV7-9 to TRBJ2-1, with 8 nucleotides matching TRBD2. CDR3 length equals 15 residues. Germline CDR1 reads SEHNR; CDR2 reads FQNEAQ (reference sequence). V trimming: 5 bases; J trimming: 7 bases; junction bases outside the gene matches: 10. CDR3 nucleotides: TGTGCCAGCAGCCGCGATGGACTAGCCAGGAATGAGCAGTTCTTC. As protein: CASSRDGLARNEQFF. The entire variable domain, with the rest obtained from reference TRBV7-9 and TRBJ2-1, is as follows: DTGVSQNPRHKITKRGQNVTFRCDPISEHNRLYWYRQTLGQGPEFLTYFQNEAQLEKSRLLSDRFSAERPKGSFSTLEIQRTEQGDSAMYLCASSRDGLARNEQFFGPGTRLTVL.

The CDR3 DNA sequence: TGCGCCAGCAGCTTGGGCCGGGACTATGGCTACACCTTC. As protein: CASSLGRDYGYTF. This chain connects TRBV5-1 to TRBJ1-2; D unresolved. Germline V lookup: CDR1 SGHRS, CDR2 YFSETQ. The CDR3 is 13 residues long. V lost 0 bases, J lost 3 bases, and 6 bases lay in between. The variable domain in full, completed from reference TRBV5-1 and TRBJ1-2, reads KAGVTQTPRYLIKTRGQQVTLSCSPISGHRSVSWYQQTPGQGLQFLFEYFSETQRNKGNFPGRFSGRQFSNSRSEMNVSTLELGDSALYLCASSLGRDYGYTFGSGTRLTVV.

The chain combines TRBV14 with TRBJ1-4; tentative D call: TRBD1 (6 bases). Germline V gene lookup returns CDR1 SGHDN and CDR2 FVKESK. The CDR3 consists of 11 residues. The V end was cut by 5 bases, the J end by 14 bases, with 12 bases between. The CDR3 nucleotides are TGTGCCAGCAGCGTCCGGACAGAGCTGTTTTTT. Translation: CASSVRTELFF.

The rearrangement uses TRBV5-1 and TRBJ2-5; 8 bases fit TRBD2. Germline values: CDR1 SGHRS, CDR2 YFSETQ. This CDR3 contains 15 residues. Trimming at V came to 5 bases and at J to 2 bases, leaving 8 bases not matched to a gene. CDR3 sequence reads: CASRPIAGRQETQYF. CDR3 sequence (DNA): TGCGCCAGCAGGCCTATAGCGGGACGGCAAGAGACCCAGTACTTC. Full variable domain (outside the CDR3, taken from reference TRBV5-1 and TRBJ2-5): KAGVTQTPRYLIKTRGQQVTLSCSPISGHRSVSWYQQTPGQGLQFLFEYFSETQRNKGNFPGRFSGRQFSNSRSEMNVSTLELGDSALYLCASRPIAGRQETQYFGPGTRLLVL.

J is TRBJ2-7 and V is TRBV4-1, with 10 positions matching TRBD2. The CDR3 runs 14 residues. Per germline, CDR1 MGHRA and CDR2 YSYEKL. V trimming: 4 bases; J trimming: 4 bases; junction bases outside the gene matches: 4. CDR3 loop: CASSRTSGEYEQYF. The DNA of the CDR3 is TGCGCCAGCAGCCGGACTAGCGGAGAATACGAGCAGTACTTC.

V and J are TRBV6-1 and TRBJ2-4; 7 bases agree with TRBD1. CDR1 is MNHNS, CDR2 SASEGT, per germline. After removal of 2 bases from V and 7 bases from J, the junction contained 8 bases not matched to a gene. This CDR3 comprises 15 residues. CDR3 sequence (DNA): TGTGCCAGCAGTGAAACCGGGACAGTAAGGAACATTCAGTACTTC. Protein: CASSETGTVRNIQYF.

The chain employs TRBV7-9 and TRBJ2-7; TRBD2 is a possible D gene (6 bases). V lost 2 bases, J lost 6 bases, and 11 bases lay in between. This CDR3 contains 13 residues. The germline V gene has CDR1 SEHNR and CDR2 FQNEAQ (reference sequence). CDR3 coding DNA: TGTGCCAGCAGCTTACTTTGGGGGGTCGAGCAGTACTTC. Its protein product is CASSLLWGVEQYF.

This clone appeared a single time. The V and J genes are TRBV7-9 and TRBJ1-2; 7 bases line up with TRBD1. CDR1 is SEHNR and CDR2 is FQNEAQ in the germline V gene (reference sequence). Trimming cost V 5 bases and J 3 bases; bases outside gene matches: 9. This CDR3 spans 15 amino acids. In DNA form, the CDR3 reads TGTGCCAGCAGCCCAGAAGGGGGCTTGGACTATGGCTACACCTTC. Translation gives CASSPEGGLDYGYTF.

This chain connects TRBV9 to TRBJ2-3, with TRBD1 as a possible D gene (6 bases). The CDR3 is made up of 18 amino acids. CDR1 SGDLS and CDR2 YYNGEE come from the germline V gene. V lost 2 bases, J lost 2 bases, and 21 bases lay in between. CDR3 DNA: TGTGCCAGCAGCGTGGGGGCAGTGGCTTCCCGAAACACAGATACGCAGTATTTT. It yields the protein CASSVGAVASRNTDTQYF.

The chain couples TRBV6-1 to TRBJ2-1; the D gene is possibly TRBD2 (6 bases). V was clipped by 4 bases and J by 6 bases, with 10 bases between them. CDR1 is MNHNS and CDR2 is SASEGT in the germline V gene. The CDR3 is made up of 13 amino acids. CDR3 sequence reads: CASSVGTFNEQFF. CDR3 bases: TGTGCCAGCAGTGTGGGGACTTTCAATGAGCAGTTCTTC.